This entry lists 18 T cell receptor beta chains sequenced from one sample in a study of early T cells in non-severe SARS-CoV-2 infection listed by TCRdb under 2021. Preparation of the library involved 5' RACE. Sequencing was performed on a NextSeq 500. The public reads were run again by TCRdb, first through fastp at Q25 and then through MiXCR, and only productive beta chains were kept. One record per CDR3 amino acid sequence lists the most common genes and DNA. This sample has some 80,000 distinct CDR3 sequences in its table, and 5% of those were observed once. The ten largest account for about 7% of the sample. The sequencing here drew on whole blood, taken at baseline. These receptors were taken from an adult who was a healthcare worker with PCR-confirmed SARS-CoV-2 infection or an uninfected control (not recorded which).

The genes are TRBV5-1 and TRBJ2-7; the D is unclear. Trimming removed 1 base at V and 4 bases at J, with 12 bases between. The CDR3 is made up of 14 amino acids. Germline CDR1 is SGHRS and CDR2 is YFSETQ. The CDR3 is CASSLLEFPYEQYF. The CDR3 DNA sequence: TGCGCCAGCAGCTTGCTGGAATTTCCATACGAGCAGTACTTC.

This clonotype was observed at least ten times. V gene TRBV20-1 combines with J gene TRBJ1-5; D is possibly TRBD1 (6 bases). This CDR3 is built from 15 residues. V was cut by 6 bases and J by 2 bases, with 17 bases left in between. The germline V gene encodes CDR1 DFQATT and CDR2 SNEGSKA (reference sequence). This chain's CDR3 is CSATQRTDRNQPQHF. The CDR3 nucleotides are TGCAGTGCCACTCAAAGGACAGACCGCAATCAGCCCCAGCATTTT.

This clonotype was recorded a few times. The chain recombines TRBV28 with TRBJ2-7; weak D call: TRBD2 (6 bases). There are 14 residues in the CDR3. With 10 bases removed from V and 3 bases from J, the gap between germline ends came to 19 bases. CDR1 and CDR2 from the germline V gene are MDHEN and SYDVKM. CDR3 region: CATDSTGGRYEQYF. In DNA form, the CDR3 reads TGTGCCACCGACTCGACCGGGGGTCGCTACGAGCAGTACTTC.

This clonotype was found many times. The gene calls are TRBV9 and TRBJ2-1, with unresolved D. Trimming shortened V by 4 bases and J by 8 bases, and 13 bases separated the two germline ends. The CDR3 sequence is 13 residues long. The V gene's germline CDR1 is SGDLS and CDR2 YYNGEE. The CDR3 bases are TGTGCCAGCAGCTTACGCACTTATGATGAGCAGTTCTTC. This encodes CASSLRTYDEQFF.

V usage is TRBV19 and J usage is TRBJ2-4; D uncertain. Trimming pared 1 base from V and 7 bases from J, leaving 8 bases between. CDR1 LNHDA and CDR2 SQIVND come from the germline V gene (reference sequence). This CDR3 has 13 residues. CDR3: CASSIGSWNIQYF. CDR3 sequence (DNA): TGTGCCAGTAGTATAGGGTCTTGGAACATTCAGTACTTC.

The chain joins TRBV6-6 to TRBJ2-3; the D gene could be TRBD1 or TRBD2 (5 bases each). The CDR3 has 13 amino acids. Germline CDR1 is MNHNY and CDR2 is SVGAGI (reference sequence). V was trimmed by 6 bases and J by 3 bases, leaving 10 bases between them. CDR3 DNA sequence: TGTGCCAGCAGCCGGGACGGAACAGATACGCAGTATTTT. Its translation is CASSRDGTDTQYF.

This clonotype showed up just a few times. V usage is TRBV14 and J usage is TRBJ1-6; tentatively, D is TRBD1 (6 bases). This CDR3 is built from 16 residues. The germline V and J ends were trimmed by 0 bases and 7 bases, with 13 bases remaining between them. Germline loops: CDR1 SGHDN, CDR2 FVKESK. CDR3 sequence: CASSQDSWGRNSPLHF. In nucleotides, the CDR3 is TGTGCCAGCAGCCAAGACTCATGGGGGCGGAATTCACCCCTCCACTTT.

The V call is TRBV5-6, the J call TRBJ2-3, with D possibly called TRBD1 or TRBD2 (5 bases each). The CDR3 has 16 residues. Germline V CDR1 and CDR2: SGHDT, YYEEEE. V lost 1 base, J lost 2 bases, and 14 bases lay in between. The CDR3, as DNA: TGTGCCAGCAGCTTGCGGGGCAAGAGCGTCACAGATACGCAGTATTTT. Amino acids: CASSLRGKSVTDTQYF.

This clonotype was detected a few times. This chain uses TRBV27 with TRBJ2-1; perhaps D is TRBD1 or TRBD2 (6 bases each). The V end was cut by 6 bases, the J end by 5 bases, with 14 bases between. CDR3 size: 14 residues. The germline CDR1 and CDR2 sequences are MNHEY and SMNVEV (reference sequence). This CDR3 reads CASSPQGLHNEQFF. DNA for the CDR3: TGTGCCAGCAGCCCACAGGGACTCCACAATGAGCAGTTCTTC.

This clonotype was seen at least ten times. The V call is TRBV7-6, the J call TRBJ2-3, with D perhaps TRBD1 or TRBD2 (7 bases each). CDR3 size: 17 residues. Deletions cut 0 bases from V and 1 base from J, with 14 bases between. Germline values: CDR1 SGHVS, CDR2 FNYEAQ. CDR3 amino acids: CASSLAGGGARTDTQYF. Here the CDR3 DNA reads TGTGCCAGCAGCTTAGCGGGAGGGGGCGCCCGCACAGATACGCAGTATTTT. Variable domain in full (rest from reference TRBV7-6 and TRBJ2-3): GAGVSQSPRYKVTKRGQDVALRCDPISGHVSLYWYRQALGQGPEFLTYFNYEAQQDKSGLPNDRFSAERPEGSISTLTIQRTEQRDSAMYRCASSLAGGGARTDTQYFGPGTRLTVL.

The chain recombines TRBV7-9 with TRBJ1-5, with 7 bases identical to TRBD1. Losses at the gene ends were 3 bases for V and 7 bases for J; bases not matched to a gene: 6. Germline-derived CDR1 and CDR2 are SEHNR and FQNEAQ (reference sequence). The length of the CDR3 is 14 residues. The CDR3 region has the DNA TGTGCCAGCAGCTTCGACAGGGTTCGCCAGCCCCAGCATTTT. Residues: CASSFDRVRQPQHF.

This clonotype was detected many times. The chain recombines TRBV30 with TRBJ1-2, with D possibly TRBD1 on 5 matching bases. CDR3 length: 14 residues. The V end lost 2 bases, the J end lost 2 bases, and 12 bases lay between the germline ends. CDR1 GTSNPN and CDR2 SVGIG come from the germline V gene (reference sequence). This CDR3 is CAWSIMGPNYGYTF. DNA of the CDR3: TGTGCCTGGAGTATTATGGGGCCGAACTATGGCTACACCTTC.

The chain carries TRBV18 and TRBJ1-5; D uncertain. Trimming took 2 bases from V and 0 from J, leaving 14 bases between them. From germline, CDR1 is KGHSH and CDR2 LQKENI. The CDR3 totals 17 residues. CDR3 region: CASSPESPLDSNQPQHF. In DNA form, the CDR3 reads TGTGCCAGCTCACCAGAGTCGCCCCTCGATAGCAATCAGCCCCAGCATTTT.

Many counts were recorded for this clonotype. CDR3 DNA sequence: TGTGCCATCAGTGAGGGACTAGCGGGGGGCTACGAGCAGTACTTC. Its translation is CAISEGLAGGYEQYF. The gene calls are TRBV10-3 and TRBJ2-7; 14 nucleotides match TRBD2. Looked up from germline, CDR1 is ENHRY and CDR2 is SYGVKD. After removal of 2 bases from V and 3 bases from J, the junction contained 0 bases not matched to a gene. CDR3 length equals 15 residues.

This clonotype was counted at least ten times. The chain uses TRBV7-9 and TRBJ2-1; 12 bases fit TRBD2. There are 15 residues in the CDR3. V gave up 4 bases and J gave up 7 bases; unmatched junction bases: 5. Germline-derived CDR1 and CDR2 are SEHNR and FQNEAQ (reference sequence). DNA of the CDR3: TGTGCCAGCAGCTCCGGACTAGCGGGGCCGAATGAGCAGTTCTTC. Its translation is CASSSGLAGPNEQFF. Based on the CDR3 plus reference TRBV7-9 and TRBJ2-1, the full variable domain is DTGVSQNPRHKITKRGQNVTFRCDPISEHNRLYWYRQTLGQGPEFLTYFQNEAQLEKSRLLSDRFSAERPKGSFSTLEIQRTEQGDSAMYLCASSSGLAGPNEQFFGPGTRLTVL.

This clonotype has a handful of counts. V and J are TRBV7-8 and TRBJ2-3; D gene uncertain. This CDR3 is 16 amino acids long. Looked up from germline, CDR1 is SGHVS and CDR2 is FQNEAQ. V was clipped by 1 base and J by 0 bases, with 11 bases between them. The CDR3 here is CASSLVTGRSTDTQYF. For the CDR3, the DNA is TGTGCCAGCAGCTTAGTAACCGGCAGAAGCACAGATACGCAGTATTTT.

This clonotype occurred many times. This sequence joins TRBV10-3 and TRBJ2-5, with unresolved D. CDR1 ENHRY and CDR2 SYGVKD come from the germline V gene. The CDR3 spans 12 residues. V shed 5 bases and J shed 2 bases, with 6 bases lying between them. This CDR3 reads CAISTKQETQYF. DNA of the CDR3: TGTGCCATCAGTACAAAACAAGAGACCCAGTACTTC.

This clonotype came up many times. The rearrangement joins TRBV6-4 to TRBJ1-2; no reliable D call. CDR3 length: 14 amino acids. Germline V gene sequence: CDR1 MRHNA, CDR2 SNTAGT. Deletions cut 7 bases from V and 3 bases from J, with 15 bases between. CDR3 sequence: CASKRSRPHYGYTF. The CDR3 bases are TGTGCCAGCAAGAGAAGTAGGCCACACTATGGCTACACCTTC.